The next 7 T cell receptor beta chains were all read from a single sample in a study of CD8 T cells in ankylosing spondylitis. Study conclusions and caveats: Apparently characteristic of ankylosing spondylitis blood was a TCR beta motif (under ten highly homologous variants).

TCRdb reprocessed the 5' RACE reads with MiXCR, giving one entry per CDR3 protein. Of about 200,000 distinct CDR3 sequences in the sample, just under 7.5% are singletons; the top ten hold 12% to 15%. No cognate antigen is known for these TCRs. Sequencing was done on a sample of blood, either unsorted or a sorted T cell fraction (not recorded which). The receptors were gathered from a male donor with ankylosing spondylitis.

This clonotype was seen at least ten times. The rearrangement uses TRBV7-9 and TRBJ2-7, with 9 bases that match TRBD1. The J segment lost 3 bases and the V segment lost 4 bases, leaving 10 bases of the junction unmatched. CDR1 SEHNR and CDR2 FQNEAQ come from the germline V gene (reference sequence). The CDR3 consists of 16 residues. The CDR3 DNA sequence: TGTGCCAGCAGCTCAAATCCCGGGACAGGGAGCTACGAGCAGTACTTC. It yields the protein CASSSNPGTGSYEQYF. Full variable domain (rest looked up from reference TRBV7-9 and TRBJ2-7): DTGVSQNPRHKITKRGQNVTFRCDPISEHNRLYWYRQTLGQGPEFLTYFQNEAQLEKSRLLSDRFSAERPKGSFSTLEIQRTEQGDSAMYLCASSSNPGTGSYEQYFGPGTRLTVT.

The rearrangement uses TRBV5-6 and TRBJ2-2, with unresolved D. CDR1 and CDR2 (germline): SGHDT, YYEEEE. Trimming left V 3 bases short and J 1 base short, with 16 bases between. The CDR3 extends over 17 amino acids. CDR3 sequence: CASSSPDVLQNTGELFF. The CDR3 nucleotides are TGTGCCAGCAGCTCCCCCGACGTACTTCAGAACACCGGGGAGCTGTTTTTT.

This clonotype was detected many times. The V and J genes are TRBV7-9 and TRBJ1-1; D unclear. The CDR3 covers 14 residues. The V end was cut by 5 bases, the J end by 3 bases, with 13 bases between. Per the germline V gene, CDR1 is SEHNR and CDR2 is FQNEAQ (reference sequence). DNA for the CDR3: TGTGCCAGCAGCGAGGGTAATCGGTACACTGAAGCTTTCTTT. Amino acid sequence: CASSEGNRYTEAFF.

This clonotype was detected ten times or more. The chain combines TRBV12-3 or TRBV12-4 with TRBJ1-1; no clear D. Trimming removed 6 bases from V and 1 base from J, with 3 bases in between. This CDR3 is built from 11 residues. CDR3 region: CASRENTEAFF. CDR3 nucleotide sequence: TGTGCCAGCAGGGAGAACACTGAAGCTTTCTTT.

Many counts were recorded for this clonotype. This chain joins TRBV11-2 and TRBJ2-7; 12 positions match TRBD2. With 5 bases clipped from V and 0 bases from J, the junction kept 11 bases outside the gene matches. CDR1 and CDR2 (germline): SGHAT, FQNNGV. The CDR3 runs 18 residues. CDR3 sequence: CASSAWGLAGKSSYEQYF. The CDR3 DNA follows: TGTGCCAGCAGCGCCTGGGGACTAGCGGGCAAAAGCTCCTACGAGCAGTACTTC.

This clonotype was seen at least ten times. The V and J genes are TRBV28 and TRBJ2-1; 8 bases match TRBD2. The CDR3 totals 16 residues. CDR1 MDHEN and CDR2 SYDVKM come from the germline V gene. Unmatched junction bases numbered 10, after V lost 5 bases and J lost 4 bases. The CDR3: CASSPEWVAGYNEQFF. In DNA form, the CDR3 reads TGTGCCAGCAGTCCCGAATGGGTAGCGGGGTACAATGAGCAGTTCTTC.

This clonotype was observed a handful of times. CDR3 region: CASISPGYEQYF. CDR3 coding DNA: TGTGCCAGCATTTCCCCAGGGTACGAGCAGTACTTC. The chain is built from TRBV28 and TRBJ2-7; tentatively, D is TRBD1 (5 bases). The CDR3 has 12 amino acids. V lost 7 bases to trimming and J lost 4 bases, with 11 bases between them. Germline V gene lookup returns CDR1 MDHEN and CDR2 SYDVKM. The full variable domain, with the rest looked up from reference TRBV28 and TRBJ2-7, is DVKVTQSSRYLVKRTGEKVFLECVQDMDHENMFWYRQDPGLGLRLIYFSYDVKMKEKGDIPEGYSVSREKKERFSLILESASTNQTSMYLCASISPGYEQYFGPGTRLTVT.